This T cell receptor beta chain emerged from a study of blood T cell repertoires in COVID-19. The V end was cut by 9 bases, the J end by 4 bases, with 12 bases between. The CDR3 is 12 amino acids. Germline loops: CDR1 KGHDR, CDR2 SFDVKD. In the authors' workflow: Nucleated cell number was recorded as an estimate derived from reference gene primer amplification. Repertoires were generated with immunoSEQ multiplex PCR, while TCRdb's copy carries only in-frame clones and drops some. Clone size and V and J calls were adopted from that table, with D and trimming inferred from the DNA. The sample lists roughly 400,000 clones; 89% were seen once.

The source material was PBMCs or T cells enriched from blood (not recorded which). The TCR originated in a woman aged 25-40 years who had recovered from COVID-19. The V gene is TRBV24-1, the J gene TRBJ2-7, with D possibly matching TRBD1 (5 bases). The CDR3 region has the DNA TGTGCCACCTCTGAACCAGGGTACGAGCAGTACTTC. As protein: CATSEPGYEQYF.